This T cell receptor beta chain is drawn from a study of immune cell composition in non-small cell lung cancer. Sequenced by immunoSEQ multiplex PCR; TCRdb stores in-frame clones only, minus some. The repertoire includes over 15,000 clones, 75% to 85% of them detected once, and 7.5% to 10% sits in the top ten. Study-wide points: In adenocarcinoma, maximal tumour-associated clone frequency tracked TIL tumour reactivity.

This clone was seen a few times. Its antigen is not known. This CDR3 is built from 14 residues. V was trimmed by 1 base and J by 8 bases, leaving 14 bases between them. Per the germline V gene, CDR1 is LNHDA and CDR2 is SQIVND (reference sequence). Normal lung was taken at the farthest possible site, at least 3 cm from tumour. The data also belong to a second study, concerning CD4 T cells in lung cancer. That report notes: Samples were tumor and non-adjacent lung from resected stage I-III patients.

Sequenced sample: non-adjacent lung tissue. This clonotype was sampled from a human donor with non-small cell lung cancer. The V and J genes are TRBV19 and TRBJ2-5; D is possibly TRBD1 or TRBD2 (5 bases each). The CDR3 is CASSIVNGAETQYF. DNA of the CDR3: TGTGCCAGTAGTATAGTAAACGGGGCCGAAACCCAGTACTTC.